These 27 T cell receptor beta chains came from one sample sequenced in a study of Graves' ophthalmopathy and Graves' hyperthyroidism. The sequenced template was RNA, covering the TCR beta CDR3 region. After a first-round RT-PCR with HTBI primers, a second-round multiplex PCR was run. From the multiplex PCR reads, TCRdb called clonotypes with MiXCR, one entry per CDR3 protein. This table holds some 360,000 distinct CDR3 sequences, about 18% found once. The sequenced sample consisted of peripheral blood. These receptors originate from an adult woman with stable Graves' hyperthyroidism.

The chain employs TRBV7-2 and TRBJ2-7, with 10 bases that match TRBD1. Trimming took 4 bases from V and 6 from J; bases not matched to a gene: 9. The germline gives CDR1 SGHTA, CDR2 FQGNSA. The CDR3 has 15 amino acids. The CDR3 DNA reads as TGTGCCAGCAGCTCAACCGGGACAGGGGTGCGCGAGCAGTACTTC. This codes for CASSSTGTGVREQYF.

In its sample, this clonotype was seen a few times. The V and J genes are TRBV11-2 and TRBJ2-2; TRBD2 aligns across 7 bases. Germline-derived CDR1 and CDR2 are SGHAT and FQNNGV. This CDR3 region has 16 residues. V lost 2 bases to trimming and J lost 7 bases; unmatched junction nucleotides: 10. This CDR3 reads CASSLMTGLVGGELFF. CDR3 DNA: TGTGCCAGCAGCTTAATGACTGGACTAGTCGGCGGGGAGCTGTTTTTT.

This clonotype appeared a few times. The CDR3 here is CASSPALDRNYGYTF. The CDR3 DNA is TGTGCCAGCAGCCCAGCCCTTGACAGGAACTATGGCTACACCTTC. The V gene is TRBV7-3, the J gene TRBJ1-2, with D possibly being TRBD1 (6 bases). The length of the CDR3 is 15 residues. In germline, CDR1 is SGHTA, CDR2 FQGTGA. Between the trimmed V and J ends, which lost 5 bases and 2 bases, there was a span of 15 bases.

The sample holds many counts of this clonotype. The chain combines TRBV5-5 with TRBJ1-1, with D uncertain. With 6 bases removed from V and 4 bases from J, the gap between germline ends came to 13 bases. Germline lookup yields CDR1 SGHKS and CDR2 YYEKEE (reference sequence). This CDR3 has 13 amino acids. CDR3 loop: CASTQVGSTEAFF. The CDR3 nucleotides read TGTGCCAGCACCCAGGTGGGAAGCACTGAAGCTTTCTTT.

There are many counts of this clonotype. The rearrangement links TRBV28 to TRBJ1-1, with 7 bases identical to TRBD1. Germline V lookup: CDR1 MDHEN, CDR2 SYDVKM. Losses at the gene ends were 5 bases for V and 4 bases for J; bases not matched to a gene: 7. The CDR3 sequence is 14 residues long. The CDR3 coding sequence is TGTGCCAGCAGTACGACAGGGTCTGGCACTGAAGCTTTCTTT. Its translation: CASSTTGSGTEAFF. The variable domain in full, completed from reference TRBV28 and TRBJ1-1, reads DVKVTQSSRYLVKRTGEKVFLECVQDMDHENMFWYRQDPGLGLRLIYFSYDVKMKEKGDIPEGYSVSREKKERFSLILESASTNQTSMYLCASSTTGSGTEAFFGQGTRLTVV.

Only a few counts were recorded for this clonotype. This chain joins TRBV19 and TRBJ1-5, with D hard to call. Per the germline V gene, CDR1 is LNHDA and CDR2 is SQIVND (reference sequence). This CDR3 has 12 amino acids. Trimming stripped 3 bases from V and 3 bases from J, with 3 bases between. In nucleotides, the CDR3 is TGTGCCAGTAGTATTAACAATCAGCCCCAGCATTTT. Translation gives CASSINNQPQHF.

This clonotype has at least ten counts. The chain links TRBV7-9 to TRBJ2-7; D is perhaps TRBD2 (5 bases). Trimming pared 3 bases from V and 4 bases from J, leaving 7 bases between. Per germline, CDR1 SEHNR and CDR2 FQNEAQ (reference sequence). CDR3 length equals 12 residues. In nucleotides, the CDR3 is TGTGCCAGCAGCTTTAGCGAGTACGAGCAGTACTTC. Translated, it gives CASSFSEYEQYF.

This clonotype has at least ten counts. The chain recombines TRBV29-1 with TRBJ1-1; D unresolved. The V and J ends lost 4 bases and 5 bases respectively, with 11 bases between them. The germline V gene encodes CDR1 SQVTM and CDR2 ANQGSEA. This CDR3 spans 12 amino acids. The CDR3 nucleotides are TGCAGCGTTGTTAAGGGAGGGACTGAAGCTTTCTTT. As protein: CSVVKGGTEAFF.

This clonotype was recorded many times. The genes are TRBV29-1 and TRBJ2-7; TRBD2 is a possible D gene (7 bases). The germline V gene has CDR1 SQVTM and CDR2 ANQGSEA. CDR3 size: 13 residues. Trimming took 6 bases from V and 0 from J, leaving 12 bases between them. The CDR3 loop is CSVGGTPSYEQYF. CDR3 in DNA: TGCAGCGTCGGGGGGACACCCTCCTACGAGCAGTACTTC.

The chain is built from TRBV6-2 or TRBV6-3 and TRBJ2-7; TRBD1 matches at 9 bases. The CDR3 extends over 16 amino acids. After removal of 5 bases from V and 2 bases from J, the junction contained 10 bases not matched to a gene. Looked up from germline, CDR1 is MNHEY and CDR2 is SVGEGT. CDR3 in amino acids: CASSPNRGPRPYEQYF. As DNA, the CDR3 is TGTGCCAGCAGTCCTAACAGGGGGCCGCGTCCCTACGAGCAGTACTTC.

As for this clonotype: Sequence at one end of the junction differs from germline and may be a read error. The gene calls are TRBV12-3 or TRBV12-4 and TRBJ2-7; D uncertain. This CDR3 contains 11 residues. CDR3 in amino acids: CASSLAGPVTF. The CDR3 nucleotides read TGTGCCAGCAGTTTAGCTGGGCCCGTGACATTC.

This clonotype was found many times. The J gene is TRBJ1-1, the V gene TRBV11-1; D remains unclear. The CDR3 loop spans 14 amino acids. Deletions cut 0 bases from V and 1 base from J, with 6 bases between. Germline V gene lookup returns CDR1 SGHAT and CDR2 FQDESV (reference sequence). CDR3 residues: CASSLAVKNTEAFF. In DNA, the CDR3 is TGTGCCAGCAGCTTAGCGGTTAAGAACACTGAAGCTTTCTTT.

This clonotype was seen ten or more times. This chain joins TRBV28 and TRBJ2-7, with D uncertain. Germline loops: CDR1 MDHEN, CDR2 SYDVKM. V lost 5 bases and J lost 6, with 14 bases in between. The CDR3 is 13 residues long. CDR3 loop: CASSTDSALEQYF. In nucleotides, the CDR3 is TGTGCCAGCAGTACAGACTCCGCGCTCGAGCAGTACTTC.

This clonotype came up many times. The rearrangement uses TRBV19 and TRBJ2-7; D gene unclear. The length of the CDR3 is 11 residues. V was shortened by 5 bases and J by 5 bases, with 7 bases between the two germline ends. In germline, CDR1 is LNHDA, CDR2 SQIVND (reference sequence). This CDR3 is CASSQRHEQYF. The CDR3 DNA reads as TGTGCCAGTAGTCAGCGCCACGAGCAGTACTTC.

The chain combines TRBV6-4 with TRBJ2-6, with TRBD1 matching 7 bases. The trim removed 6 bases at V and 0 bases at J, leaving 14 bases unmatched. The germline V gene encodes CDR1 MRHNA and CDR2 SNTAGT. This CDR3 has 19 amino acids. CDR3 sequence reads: CASSQQGSLPFSGANVLTF. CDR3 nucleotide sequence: TGTGCCAGCAGCCAACAGGGGTCACTGCCCTTCTCTGGGGCCAACGTCCTGACTTTC.

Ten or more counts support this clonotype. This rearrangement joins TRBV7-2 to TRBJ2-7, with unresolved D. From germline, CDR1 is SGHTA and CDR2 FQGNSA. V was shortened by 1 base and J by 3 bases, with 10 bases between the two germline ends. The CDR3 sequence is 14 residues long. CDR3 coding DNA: TGTGCCAGCAGCTTAGGAGGAAGAAGCTACGAGCAGTACTTC. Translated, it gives CASSLGGRSYEQYF. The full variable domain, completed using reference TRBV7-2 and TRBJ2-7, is GAGVSQSPSNKVTEKGKDVELRCDPISGHTALYWYRQSLGQGLEFLIYFQGNSAPDKSGLPSDRFSAERTGGSVSTLTIQRTQQEDSAVYLCASSLGGRSYEQYFGPGTRLTVT.

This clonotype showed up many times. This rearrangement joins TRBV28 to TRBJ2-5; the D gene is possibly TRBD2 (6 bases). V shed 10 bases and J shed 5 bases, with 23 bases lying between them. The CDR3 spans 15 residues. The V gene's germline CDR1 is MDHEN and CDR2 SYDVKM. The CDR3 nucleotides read TGTGCCACCGATGGGGCTAGCGAATTGGACGAGACCCAGTACTTC. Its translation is CATDGASELDETQYF. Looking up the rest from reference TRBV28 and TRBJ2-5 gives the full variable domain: DVKVTQSSRYLVKRTGEKVFLECVQDMDHENMFWYRQDPGLGLRLIYFSYDVKMKEKGDIPEGYSVSREKKERFSLILESASTNQTSMYLCATDGASELDETQYFGPGTRLLVL.

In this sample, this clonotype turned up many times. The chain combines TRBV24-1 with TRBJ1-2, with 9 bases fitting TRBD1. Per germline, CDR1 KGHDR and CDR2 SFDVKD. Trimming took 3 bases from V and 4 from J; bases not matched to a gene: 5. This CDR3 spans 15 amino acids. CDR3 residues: CATSDVTGGAYGYTF. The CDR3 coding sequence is TGTGCCACCAGTGATGTTACAGGGGGCGCCTATGGCTACACCTTC.

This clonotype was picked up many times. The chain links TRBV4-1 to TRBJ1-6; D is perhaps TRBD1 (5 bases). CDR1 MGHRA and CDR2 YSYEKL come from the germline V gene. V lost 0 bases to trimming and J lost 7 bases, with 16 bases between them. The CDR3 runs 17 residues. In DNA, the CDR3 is TGCGCCAGCAGCCAAGATCCCAAGGGGCCCAGGAATTCACCCCTCCACTTT. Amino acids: CASSQDPKGPRNSPLHF.

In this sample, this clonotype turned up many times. As DNA, the CDR3 is TGTGCCAGCATTTTCTCTAGCGGGAGCTACGAGCAGTACTTC. This translates into CASIFSSGSYEQYF. The chain employs TRBV6-5 and TRBJ2-7; 10 nucleotides match TRBD2. After removal of 7 bases from V and 3 bases from J, the junction contained 6 bases not matched to a gene. CDR1 and CDR2 (germline): MNHEY, SVGAGI. The CDR3 is made up of 14 amino acids.

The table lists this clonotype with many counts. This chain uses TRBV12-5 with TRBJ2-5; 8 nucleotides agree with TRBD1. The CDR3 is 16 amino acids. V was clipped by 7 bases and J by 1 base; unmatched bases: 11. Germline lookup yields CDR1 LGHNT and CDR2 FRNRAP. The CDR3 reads CASATGAILLQETQYF. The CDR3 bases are TGTGCTAGTGCGACAGGGGCCATACTACTCCAAGAGACCCAGTACTTC.

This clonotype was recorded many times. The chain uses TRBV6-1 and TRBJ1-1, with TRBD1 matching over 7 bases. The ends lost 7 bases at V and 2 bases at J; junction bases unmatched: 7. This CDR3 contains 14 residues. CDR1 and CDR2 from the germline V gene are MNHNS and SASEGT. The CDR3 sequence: CASIRDSTNTEAFF. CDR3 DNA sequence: TGTGCCAGCATTCGGGACAGTACAAACACTGAAGCTTTCTTT.

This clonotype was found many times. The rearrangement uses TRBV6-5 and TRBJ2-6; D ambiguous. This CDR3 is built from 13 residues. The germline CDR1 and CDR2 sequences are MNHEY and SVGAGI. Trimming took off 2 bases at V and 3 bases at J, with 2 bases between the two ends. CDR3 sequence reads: CASSYGGANVLTF. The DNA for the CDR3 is TGTGCCAGCAGTTACGGTGGGGCCAACGTCCTGACTTTC.

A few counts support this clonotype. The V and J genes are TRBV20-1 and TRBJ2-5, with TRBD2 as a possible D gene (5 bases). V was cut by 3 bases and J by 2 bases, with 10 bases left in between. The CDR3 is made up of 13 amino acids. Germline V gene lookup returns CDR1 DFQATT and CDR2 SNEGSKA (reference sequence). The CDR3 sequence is CSASHPGQETQYF. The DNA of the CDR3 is TGCAGTGCTAGTCATCCGGGACAAGAGACCCAGTACTTC.

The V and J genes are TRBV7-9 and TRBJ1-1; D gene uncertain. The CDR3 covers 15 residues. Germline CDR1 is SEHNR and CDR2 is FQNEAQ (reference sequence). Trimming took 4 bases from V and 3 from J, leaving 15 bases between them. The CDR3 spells CASSYVGFMDTEAFF. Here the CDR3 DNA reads TGTGCCAGCAGCTACGTGGGTTTTATGGACACTGAAGCTTTCTTT.

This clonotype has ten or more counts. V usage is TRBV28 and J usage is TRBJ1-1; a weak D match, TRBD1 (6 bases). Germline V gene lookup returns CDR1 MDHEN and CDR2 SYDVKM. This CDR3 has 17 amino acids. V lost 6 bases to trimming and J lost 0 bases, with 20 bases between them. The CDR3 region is CASSPPFTRGMNTEAFF. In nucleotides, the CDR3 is TGTGCCAGCAGCCCGCCCTTCACAAGGGGGATGAACACTGAAGCTTTCTTT.

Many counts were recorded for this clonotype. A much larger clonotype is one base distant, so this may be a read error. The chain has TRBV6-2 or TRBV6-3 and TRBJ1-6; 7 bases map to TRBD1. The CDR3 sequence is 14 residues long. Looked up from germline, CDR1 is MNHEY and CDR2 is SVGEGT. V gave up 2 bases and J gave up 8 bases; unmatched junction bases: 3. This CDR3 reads CASSYRGLYSPLHF. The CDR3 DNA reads TGTGCCAGCAGTTACAGGGGGCTCTATTCACCCCTCCACTTT.